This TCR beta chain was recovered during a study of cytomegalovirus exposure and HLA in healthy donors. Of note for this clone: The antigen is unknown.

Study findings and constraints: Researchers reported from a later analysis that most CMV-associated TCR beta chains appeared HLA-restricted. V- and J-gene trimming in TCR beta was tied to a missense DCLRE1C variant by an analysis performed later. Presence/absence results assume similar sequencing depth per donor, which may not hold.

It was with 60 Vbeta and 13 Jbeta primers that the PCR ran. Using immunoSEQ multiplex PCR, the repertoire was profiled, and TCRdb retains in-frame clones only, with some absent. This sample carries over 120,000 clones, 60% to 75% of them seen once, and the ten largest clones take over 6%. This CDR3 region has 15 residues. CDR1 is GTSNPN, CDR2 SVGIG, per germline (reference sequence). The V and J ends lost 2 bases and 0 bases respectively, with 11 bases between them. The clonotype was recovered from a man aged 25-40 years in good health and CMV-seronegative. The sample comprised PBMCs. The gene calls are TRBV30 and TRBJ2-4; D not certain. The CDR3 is CAWSPTGLAKNIQYF. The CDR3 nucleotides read TGTGCCTGGAGTCCGACCGGGTTAGCCAAAAACATTCAGTACTTC.